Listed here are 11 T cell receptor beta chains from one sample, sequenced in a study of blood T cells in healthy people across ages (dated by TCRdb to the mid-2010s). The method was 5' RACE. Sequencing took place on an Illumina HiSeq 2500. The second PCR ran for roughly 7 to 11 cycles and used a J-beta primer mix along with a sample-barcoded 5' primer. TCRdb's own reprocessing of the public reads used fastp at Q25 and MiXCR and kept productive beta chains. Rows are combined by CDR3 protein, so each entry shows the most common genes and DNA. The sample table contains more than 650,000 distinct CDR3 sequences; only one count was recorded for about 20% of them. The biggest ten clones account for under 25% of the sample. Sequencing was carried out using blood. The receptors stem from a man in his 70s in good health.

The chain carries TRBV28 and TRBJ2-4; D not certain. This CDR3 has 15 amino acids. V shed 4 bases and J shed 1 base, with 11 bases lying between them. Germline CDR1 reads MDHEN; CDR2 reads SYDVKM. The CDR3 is CASSSPSWAKNIQYF. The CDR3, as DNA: TGTGCCAGCAGTTCCCCGTCTTGGGCCAAAAACATTCAGTACTTC. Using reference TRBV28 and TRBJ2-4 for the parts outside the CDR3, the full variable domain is DVKVTQSSRYLVKRTGEKVFLECVQDMDHENMFWYRQDPGLGLRLIYFSYDVKMKEKGDIPEGYSVSREKKERFSLILESASTNQTSMYLCASSSPSWAKNIQYFGAGTRLSVL.

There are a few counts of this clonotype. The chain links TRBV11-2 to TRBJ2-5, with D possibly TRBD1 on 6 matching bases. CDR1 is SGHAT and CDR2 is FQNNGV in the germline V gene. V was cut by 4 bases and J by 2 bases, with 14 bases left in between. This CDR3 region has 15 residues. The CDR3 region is CASSYRRTAQETQYF. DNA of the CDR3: TGTGCCAGCAGCTACCGACGGACAGCACAAGAGACCCAGTACTTC.

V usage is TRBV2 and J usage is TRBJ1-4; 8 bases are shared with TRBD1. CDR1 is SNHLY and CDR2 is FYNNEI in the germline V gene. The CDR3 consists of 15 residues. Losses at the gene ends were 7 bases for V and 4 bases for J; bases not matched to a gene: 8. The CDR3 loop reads CASTYGTGFNEKLFF. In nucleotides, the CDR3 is TGTGCCAGCACGTACGGGACAGGTTTTAATGAAAAACTGTTTTTT.

CDR3 protein: CASSLQPRGSTDTQYF. The CDR3 nucleotides read TGCGCCAGCAGCTTGCAGCCCAGGGGTAGTACAGATACGCAGTATTTT. The V call is TRBV5-1, the J call TRBJ2-3; a possible D gene is TRBD1 (6 bases). Germline V gives CDR1 SGHRS, CDR2 YFSETQ. The CDR3 is 16 amino acids. The V and J ends lost 1 base and 3 bases respectively, with 15 bases between them.

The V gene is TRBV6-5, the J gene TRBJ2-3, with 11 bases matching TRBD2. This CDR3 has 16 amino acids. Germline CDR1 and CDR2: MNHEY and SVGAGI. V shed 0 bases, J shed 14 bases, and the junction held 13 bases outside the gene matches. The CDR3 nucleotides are TGTGCCAGCAGTTACTCCCCATTTGATAGCGGGGGGGCCGTGTATTTT. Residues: CASSYSPFDSGGAVYF.

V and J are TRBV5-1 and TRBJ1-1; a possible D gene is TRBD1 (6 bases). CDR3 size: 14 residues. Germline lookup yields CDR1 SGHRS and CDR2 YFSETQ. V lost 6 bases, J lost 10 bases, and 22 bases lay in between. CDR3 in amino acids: CASTLDPLVGGAFF. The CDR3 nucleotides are TGCGCCAGCACCCTGGACCCACTAGTAGGGGGAGCTTTCTTT.

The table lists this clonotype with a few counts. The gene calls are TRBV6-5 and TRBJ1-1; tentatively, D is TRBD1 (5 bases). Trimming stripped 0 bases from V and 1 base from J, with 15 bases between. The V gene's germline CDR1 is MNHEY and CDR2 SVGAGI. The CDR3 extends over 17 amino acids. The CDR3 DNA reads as TGTGCCAGCAGTTACTCGAGGTTTCAGAGGGGGAACACTGAAGCTTTCTTT. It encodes CASSYSRFQRGNTEAFF.

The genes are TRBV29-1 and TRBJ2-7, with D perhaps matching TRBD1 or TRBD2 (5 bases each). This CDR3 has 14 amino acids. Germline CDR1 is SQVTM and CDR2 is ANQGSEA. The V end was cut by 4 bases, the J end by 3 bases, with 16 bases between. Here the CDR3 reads CSVGGAQGHYEQYF. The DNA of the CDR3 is TGCAGCGTTGGAGGGGCTCAGGGTCACTACGAGCAGTACTTC.

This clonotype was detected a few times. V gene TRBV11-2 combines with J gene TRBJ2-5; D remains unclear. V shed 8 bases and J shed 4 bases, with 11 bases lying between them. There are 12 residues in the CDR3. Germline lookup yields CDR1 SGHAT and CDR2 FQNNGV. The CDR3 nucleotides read TGTGCCAGCGAAACCGCTCCAGAGACCCAGTACTTC. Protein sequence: CASETAPETQYF.

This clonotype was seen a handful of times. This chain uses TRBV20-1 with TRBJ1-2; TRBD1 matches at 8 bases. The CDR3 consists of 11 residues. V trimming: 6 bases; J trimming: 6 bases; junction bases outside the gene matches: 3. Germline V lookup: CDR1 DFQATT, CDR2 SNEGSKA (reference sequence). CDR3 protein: CSARTGNGYTF. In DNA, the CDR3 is TGCAGTGCAAGGACAGGGAATGGCTACACCTTC.

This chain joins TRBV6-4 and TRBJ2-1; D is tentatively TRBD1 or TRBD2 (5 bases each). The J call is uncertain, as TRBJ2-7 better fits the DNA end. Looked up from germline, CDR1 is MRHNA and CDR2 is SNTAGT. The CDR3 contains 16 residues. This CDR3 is CASSDGLAGSLEEQYV. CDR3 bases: TGTGCCAGCAGTGACGGTCTCGCAGGGAGTTTAGAAGAGCAGTACGTC.